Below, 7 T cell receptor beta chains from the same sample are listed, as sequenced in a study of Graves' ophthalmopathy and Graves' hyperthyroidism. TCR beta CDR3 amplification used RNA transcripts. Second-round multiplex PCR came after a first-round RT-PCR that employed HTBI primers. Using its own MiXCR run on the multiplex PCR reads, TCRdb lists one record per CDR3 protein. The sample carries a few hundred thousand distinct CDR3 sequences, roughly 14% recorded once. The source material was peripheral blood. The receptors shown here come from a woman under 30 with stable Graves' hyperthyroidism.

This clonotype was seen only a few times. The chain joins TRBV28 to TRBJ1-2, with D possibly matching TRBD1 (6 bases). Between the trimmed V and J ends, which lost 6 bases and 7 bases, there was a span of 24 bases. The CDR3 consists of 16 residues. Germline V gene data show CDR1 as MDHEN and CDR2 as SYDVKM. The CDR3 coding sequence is TGTGCCAGCAGGTTCCCCGCGCAGGGGAATGCTGCTGGCTACACCTTC. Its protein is CASRFPAQGNAAGYTF.

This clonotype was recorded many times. The CDR3 coding sequence is TGTGCCAGACAGACTTCCCGCTCTGGAAACACCATATATTTT. Translation gives CARQTSRSGNTIYF. The chain carries TRBV2 and TRBJ1-3; no clear D. The CDR3 is made up of 14 amino acids. V lost 9 bases, J lost 0 bases, and 12 bases lay in between. Germline lookup yields CDR1 SNHLY and CDR2 FYNNEI.

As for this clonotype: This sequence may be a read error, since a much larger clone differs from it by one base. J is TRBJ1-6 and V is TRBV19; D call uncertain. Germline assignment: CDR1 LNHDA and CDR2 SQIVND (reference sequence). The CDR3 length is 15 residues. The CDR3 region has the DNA TGTGCCGGTACCTTACGGCGACCGAGTGGTTCACACCTCCACTTT. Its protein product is CAGTLRRPSGSHLHF.

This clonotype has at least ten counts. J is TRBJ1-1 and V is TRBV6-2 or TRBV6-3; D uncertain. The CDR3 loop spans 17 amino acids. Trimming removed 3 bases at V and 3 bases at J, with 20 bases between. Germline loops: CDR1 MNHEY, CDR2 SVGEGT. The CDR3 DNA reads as TGTGCCAGCAGTTATAGTTTCGAAAGGTATCGGGACACTGAAGCTTTCTTT. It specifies CASSYSFERYRDTEAFF.

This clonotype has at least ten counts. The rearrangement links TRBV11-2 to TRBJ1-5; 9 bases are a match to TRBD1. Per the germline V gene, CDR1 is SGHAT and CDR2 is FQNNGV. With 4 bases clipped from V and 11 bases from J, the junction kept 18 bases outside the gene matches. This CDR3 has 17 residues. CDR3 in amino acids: CASSSSTGGGSMVTQHF. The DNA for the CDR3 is TGTGCCAGCAGCTCTTCGACAGGGGGTGGCTCGATGGTGACCCAGCATTTT.

Written as DNA, the CDR3 is TGCGCCAGCAGCTTGCGACAGGACACCGGGGAGCTGTTTTTT. It codes for CASSLRQDTGELFF. The rearrangement links TRBV5-1 to TRBJ2-2; D is possibly TRBD1 (6 bases). V shed 1 base and J shed 3 bases, with 7 bases lying between them. This CDR3 region has 14 residues. Germline CDR1 is SGHRS and CDR2 is YFSETQ.

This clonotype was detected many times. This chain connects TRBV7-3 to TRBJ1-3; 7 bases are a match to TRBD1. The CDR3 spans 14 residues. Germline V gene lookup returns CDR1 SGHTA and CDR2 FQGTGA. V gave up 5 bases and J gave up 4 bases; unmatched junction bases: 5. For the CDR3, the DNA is TGTGCCAGCAGCCTGACAGGGAGAGGAAACACCATATATTTT. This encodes CASSLTGRGNTIYF. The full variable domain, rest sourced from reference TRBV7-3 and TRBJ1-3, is GAGVSQTPSNKVTEKGKYVELRCDPISGHTALYWYRQSLGQGPEFLIYFQGTGAADDSGLPNDRFFAVRPEGSVSTLKIQRTERGDSAVYLCASSLTGRGNTIYFGEGSWLTVV.